This is a list of T cell receptor beta chains from one sample in a study of blood T cells in healthy people across ages. TCRdb itself ran the 5' RACE reads through MiXCR, one entry per CDR3 protein. Altogether 550,000 to 650,000 distinct CDR3 sequences are present, roughly 31% being singletons, with the ten largest covering 15% to 17%. Input material: blood. Every receptor here comes from a woman of 80 years or more in good health. Both conserved end residues are part of each CDR3. A D gene is named only where the DNA matches it firmly. Rows give clone size only sometimes, using once, few, many, or a class for an expanded clone.

-,15,TRBJ2-7,TRBV20-1,many,TGCAGTGCTAGAGGGGACGGGGGGCAATTTTACGAGCAGTACTTC,CSARGDGGQFYEQYF
TRBD1,20,TRBJ2-5,TRBV9,many,TGTGCCAGCAGCGCCGCATTTGGAGACGACCGGGACAGGGGCGAAGAGACCCAGTACTTC,CASSAAFGDDRDRGEETQYF
TRBD1,14,TRBJ2-7,TRBV20-1,-,TGCAGTGCGCCGGACAGGGAGAGCTCCTACGAGCAGTACTTC,CSAPDRESSYEQYF
-,14,TRBJ2-7,TRBV9,many,TGTGCCAGCAGCGCCGGGATTCCACCCTACGAGCAGTACTTC,CASSAGIPPYEQYF
TRBD1,15,TRBJ1-6,TRBV7-3,many,TGTGCCAGCAGCTTACGTGGACAGGGTAATTCACCCCTCCACTTT,CASSLRGQGNSPLHF
TRBD2,14,TRBJ2-3,TRBV7-2,-,TGTGCCACCAGAACTGGACTAGCAGGAGATACGCAGTATTTT,CATRTGLAGDTQYF
TRBD1,17,TRBJ1-3,TRBV27,-,TGTGCCAGCAGTTCGAACTCCGGGACAGGGGGCCAAAACACCATATATTTT,CASSSNSGTGGQNTIYF
-,16,TRBJ1-1,TRBV27,-,TGTGCCAGCAGTCCTGGGGGCGGGGCGGGGAACACTGAAGCTTTCTTT,CASSPGGGAGNTEAFF
-,14,TRBJ2-7,TRBV7-9,-,TGTGCCAGCAGGCCATCCGGGTCCACCTACGAGCAGTACTTC,CASRPSGSTYEQYF
-,15,TRBJ1-5,TRBV12-3/TRBV12-4,many,TGTGCCAGCAGTTCCCCCGGACAGTCCAATCAGCCCCAGCATTTT,CASSSPGQSNQPQHF
-,11,TRBJ2-7,TRBV3-1,many,TGTGCCAGCAGCTTCTTATACGAGCAGTACTTC,CASSFLYEQYF
TRBD2,14,TRBJ2-7,TRBV20-1,many,TGCAGTGCTAGAGCGGCTAGCGGGGGGTACGAGCAGTACTTC,CSARAASGGYEQYF
-,15,TRBJ1-1,TRBV25-1,once,TGTGCCAGCAGTGCTTTAGGGACCACAGGCACTGAAGCTTTCTTT,CASSALGTTGTEAFF
-,12,TRBJ1-4,TRBV7-2,many,TGTGCCAGCAGCGTCTCAGGGGAAAAACTGTTTTTT,CASSVSGEKLFF
-,14,TRBJ2-3,TRBV20-1,many,TGCAGTGCTACCCCGGGAGCTAACACAGATACGCAGTATTTT,CSATPGANTDTQYF
-,13,TRBJ2-7,TRBV9,-,TGTGCCAGCAGCGTAGTAGCCCGGAGTGAGCAGTACTTC,CASSVVARSEQYF
TRBD1,14,TRBJ1-1,TRBV29-1,many,TGCAGCGTTGTGACAGGGGGCGTAGGAACTGAAGCTTTCTTT,CSVVTGGVGTEAFF
TRBD2,15,TRBJ2-5,TRBV7-9,-,TGTGCCAGCACCCCAGCGGGGGCGAGAGGAGAGACCCAGTACTTC,CASTPAGARGETQYF
-,15,TRBJ2-3,TRBV5-1,-,TGCGCCAGCAGCTTGGGGACGGTGAGCACAGATACGCAGTATTTT,CASSLGTVSTDTQYF
TRBD1,15,TRBJ2-5,TRBV10-3,-,TGTGCCATCAGTAGGACAGGGGATGATGGGGGTGGGCAGTACTTC,CAISRTGDDGGGQYF
-,13,TRBJ2-5,TRBV10-2,many,TGCGCCAGCCGGGACTCCTCTCAGGAGACCCAGTACTTC,CASRDSSQETQYF
-,15,TRBJ2-5,TRBV6-2/TRBV6-3,many,TGTGCCAGCAGCTCCCTCCTAGCAGAGCAAGAGACCCAGTACTTC,CASSSLLAEQETQYF
-,14,TRBJ2-7,TRBV5-1,many,TGCGCCAGCAGCTTGGCAGGGGCTGAATCCGAGCAGTACTTC,CASSLAGAESEQYF
TRBD1,15,TRBJ1-5,TRBV4-2,-,TGTGCCAGCAGCCAAGATCAAGGGGGCGGTCAGCCCCAGCATTTT,CASSQDQGGGQPQHF
-,16,TRBJ2-3,TRBV7-9,many,TGTGCCAGCAGCATAAGGAGAGGGGCAAGCACAGATACGCAGTATTTT,CASSIRRGASTDTQYF
TRBD2,15,TRBJ2-3,TRBV7-2,many,TGTGCCAGCAGCCGACTAGCGGGGGTCACAGATACGCAGTATTTT,CASSRLAGVTDTQYF
TRBD1,14,TRBJ2-1,TRBV5-1,many,TGTGCCAGCAGCTTGGGACAGGGCGGCAATGAGCAGTTCTTC,CASSLGQGGNEQFF
-,15,TRBJ2-2,TRBV6-2/TRBV6-3,many,TGTGCCAGCAAACCCGGGACTGGCAACACCGGGGAGCTGTTTTTT,CASKPGTGNTGELFF
TRBD2,14,TRBJ2-5,TRBV7-2,few,TGTGCCAGCAGCTCCCCGGGACTAGGAAAGACCCAGTACTTC,CASSSPGLGKTQYF
-,12,TRBJ2-1,TRBV5-1,-,TGCGCCGGCAGCAACACTCGTATGGAGCAGTTCTTC,CAGSNTRMEQFF
-,13,TRBJ1-1,TRBV13,-,TGTGCCAGCAGCACCGGGTGGGACACTGAAGCTTTCTTT,CASSTGWDTEAFF
TRBD1,16,TRBJ1-4,TRBV4-2,many,TGTGCCAGCAGCCAAGAGGCGGGACAGAGGGGTAGAAAACTGTTTTTT,CASSQEAGQRGRKLFF
-,15,TRBJ2-3,TRBV28,few,TGTGCCAGCAGCCCCTCGGAAATTCTGTCAGATACGCAGTATTTT,CASSPSEILSDTQYF
-,14,TRBJ1-2,TRBV9,many,TGTGCCAGCAGCGTAGGAGAAGAAACCTATGGCTACACCTTC,CASSVGEETYGYTF
TRBD2,13,TRBJ2-3,TRBV6-1,many,TGTGCCAGCATTCCCGGCGGGGGAGATACGCAGTATTTT,CASIPGGGDTQYF
-,15,TRBJ2-1,TRBV21-1,few,TGTGCCAGCATCCTTTGGACAGGGCCCTACAATGAGCAGTTCTTC,CASILWTGPYNEQFF
-,14,TRBJ2-7,TRBV3-1,many,TGTGCCAGCAGCCCGCTGGCCAGGGGCAACGAGCAGTACTTC,CASSPLARGNEQYF
-,13,TRBJ2-3,TRBV9,many,TGTGCCAGCAGCGTAGTAGGGCAAGATACGCAGTATTTT,CASSVVGQDTQYF
TRBD1,17,TRBJ2-6,TRBV7-2,many,TGTGCCAGCAGCCTCCACGCGACAGGGGCTGGGGCCAACGTCCTGACTTTC,CASSLHATGAGANVLTF
TRBD1,12,TRBJ1-1,TRBV20-1,-,TGCAGTGCTATGGACAGGGCATCTGAAGCTTTCTTT,CSAMDRASEAFF
-,12,TRBJ1-3,TRBV20-1,few,TGCAGTGCTAGGGGTGATGGCTACACCATATATTTT,CSARGDGYTIYF
TRBD2,15,TRBJ2-7,TRBV6-1,many,TGTGCCAGCAGTGCCGGACTAGCGGGCGTTTACGAGCAGTACTTC,CASSAGLAGVYEQYF
-,14,TRBJ1-5,TRBV7-9,many,TGTGCCAGCAGCTTAAAAGGGGAGGGTCAGCCCCAGCATTTT,CASSLKGEGQPQHF
-,15,TRBJ1-5,TRBV6-1,few,TGTGCCAGCAGTGAAAGAGGAGAACTGAATCAGCCCCAGCATTTT,CASSERGELNQPQHF
-,13,TRBJ1-1,TRBV20-1,-,TGCAGTGCTAGTCAGGGACTAAGCACTGAAGCTTTCTTT,CSASQGLSTEAFF
-,15,TRBJ2-1,TRBV5-1,many,TGCGCCAGCAGCCTCGGGGCCGGCGGTTACAATGAGCAGTTCTTC,CASSLGAGGYNEQFF
TRBD1,13,TRBJ2-4,TRBV12-3/TRBV12-4,many,TGTGCCAGCAGTCAAGGACAGGTCAGCATTCAGTACTTC,CASSQGQVSIQYF
TRBD1,15,TRBJ2-7,TRBV18,many,TGTGCCAGCTCACGAAGACAGGGTGCCAGAGACGAGCAGTACTTC,CASSRRQGARDEQYF
-,13,TRBJ2-1,TRBV7-2,once,TGTGCCACCTCTCTGGTAGCGATCAATGAGCAGTTCTTC,CATSLVAINEQFF
-,11,TRBJ1-2,TRBV20-1,many,TGCAGTGCTTCCTCCCGTCCTGGCTACACCTTC,CSASSRPGYTF
-,16,TRBJ1-2,TRBV29-1,-,TGCAGCGTTGAGGGGGGGGCCATCACTCTTAACTATGGCTACACCTTC,CSVEGGAITLNYGYTF